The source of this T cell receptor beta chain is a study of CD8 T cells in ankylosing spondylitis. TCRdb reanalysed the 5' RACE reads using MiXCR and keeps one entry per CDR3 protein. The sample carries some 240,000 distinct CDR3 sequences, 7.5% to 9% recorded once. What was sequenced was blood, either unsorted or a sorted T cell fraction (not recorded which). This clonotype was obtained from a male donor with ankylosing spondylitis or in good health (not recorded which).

The CDR3 is CSANIRLAESSTDTQYF. The CDR3 DNA reads as TGCAGTGCTAACATACGACTAGCGGAGTCTAGCACAGATACGCAGTATTTT. The rearrangement uses TRBV20-1 and TRBJ2-3, with 9 bases aligning to TRBD2. The CDR3 is 17 amino acids. Germline CDR1 is DFQATT and CDR2 is SNEGSKA (reference sequence). The V gene end was trimmed by 4 bases and the J gene end by 0 bases; junction bases not matched to a gene: 11.